Presented here are 15 T cell receptor beta chains from one specimen sequenced in a study of cytomegalovirus exposure and HLA in healthy donors. The PCR employed 60 Vbeta primers together with 13 Jbeta primers. TCRdb keeps only in-frame clones here, not all; method: immunoSEQ multiplex PCR. The data hold under 200,000 clones, with around 86% observed a single time. Material: PBMCs. The source of these receptors is a man aged 35-49 years in good health and CMV-seropositive.

The V gene is TRBV6-5, the J gene TRBJ2-7; 10 bases match TRBD2. The V segment lost 6 bases and the J segment 3 bases; nucleotides outside the gene matches: 5. The germline gives CDR1 MNHEY, CDR2 SVGAGI. The CDR3 is 14 amino acids. The CDR3: CASSFSGGSYEQYF. For the CDR3, the DNA is TGTGCCAGCAGCTTTAGCGGGGGGAGCTACGAGCAGTACTTC.

The chain links TRBV27 to TRBJ1-1, with TRBD1 matching 7 bases. Germline V gene sequence: CDR1 MNHEY, CDR2 SMNVEV (reference sequence). Trimming removed 4 bases from V and 2 bases from J; junction bases left unmatched: 7. The CDR3 is 15 residues long. The CDR3: CASSSTGQANTEAFF. CDR3 nucleotide sequence: TGTGCCAGCAGTTCCACCGGACAGGCCAACACTGAAGCTTTCTTT.

This clone was detected only once. This chain joins TRBV7-8 and TRBJ1-3, with unresolved D. The CDR3 has 19 amino acids. Germline V lookup: CDR1 SGHVS, CDR2 FQNEAQ. V shed 3 bases and J shed 0 bases, with 21 bases lying between them. The CDR3 DNA is TGTGCCAGCAGCTTCTCGATATCGCGTATACCTTCCTCTGGAAACACCATATATTTT. This gives the protein CASSFSISRIPSSGNTIYF.

This chain links TRBV27 with TRBJ1-1, with TRBD1 as a possible D gene (6 bases). V dropped 4 bases and J dropped 4 bases, with 19 bases sitting between them. There are 16 residues in the CDR3. The germline gives CDR1 MNHEY, CDR2 SMNVEV (reference sequence). The CDR3 DNA sequence: TGTGCCAGCAGTTCCCTTCTCAGGGGAGTCGGCACTGAAGCTTTCTTT. It encodes CASSSLLRGVGTEAFF.

This clone was picked up a small number of times. The chain employs TRBV28 and TRBJ1-2; a possible D gene is TRBD1 (6 bases). The CDR3 runs 17 residues. With 3 bases removed from V and 3 bases from J, the gap between germline ends came to 20 bases. From germline, CDR1 is MDHEN and CDR2 SYDVKM. The CDR3 nucleotides read TGTGCCAGCAGTTTCTACAGGGTATCTTATCCCGACTATGGCTACACCTTC. It encodes CASSFYRVSYPDYGYTF.

This clone was counted only a few times. V usage is TRBV5-1 and J usage is TRBJ1-2; D might be TRBD1 (6 bases). Germline V CDR1 and CDR2: SGHRS, YFSETQ. The CDR3 is 11 residues long. V lost 3 bases and J lost 6, with 6 bases in between. The DNA of the CDR3 is TGCGCCAGCAGCTCAGGGGATGGCTACACCTTC. Its translation is CASSSGDGYTF.

The rearrangement joins TRBV25-1 to TRBJ1-1; D not resolved. CDR1 is MGHDK and CDR2 is SYGVNS in the germline V gene. CDR3 length: 13 amino acids. Trimming removed 1 base at V and 1 base at J, with 4 bases between. DNA of the CDR3: TGTGCCAGCAGTGAATGGGCGAACACTGAAGCTTTCTTT. As protein: CASSEWANTEAFF.

This clone was observed once. V is TRBV9 and J is TRBJ1-5; a possible D gene is TRBD1 (6 bases). The V end was cut by 2 bases, the J end by 4 bases, with 10 bases between. The CDR3 covers 14 residues. Germline CDR1 SGDLS, CDR2 YYNGEE. CDR3 sequence (DNA): TGTGCCAGCAGCGTTGACCAGGGGAATCAGCCCCAGCATTTT. Amino acid sequence: CASSVDQGNQPQHF.

This chain joins TRBV6-1 and TRBJ2-1; 11 bases are a match to TRBD1. Germline V gene sequence: CDR1 MNHNS, CDR2 SASEGT. This CDR3 comprises 15 residues. V gave up 7 bases and J gave up 6 bases; unmatched junction bases: 8. Here the CDR3 DNA reads TGTGCCAGCATCCTAGGCGGGACAGGGGGCAATGAGCAGTTCTTC. Its translation is CASILGGTGGNEQFF.

The chain links TRBV5-1 to TRBJ2-3; D gene uncertain. V lost 4 bases and J lost 0, with 9 bases in between. Germline V gives CDR1 SGHRS, CDR2 YFSETQ. The CDR3 spans 14 residues. The CDR3 sequence is CASSLPGSTDTQYF. The CDR3 DNA reads as TGCGCCAGCAGCCTTCCGGGTAGCACAGATACGCAGTATTTT.

The genes are TRBV9 and TRBJ1-1; tentatively, D is TRBD1 (5 bases). The CDR3 loop spans 15 amino acids. V was shortened by 1 base and J by 1 base, with 11 bases between the two germline ends. The germline CDR1 and CDR2 sequences are SGDLS and YYNGEE. CDR3 loop: CASSVQGFGNTEAFF. As DNA, the CDR3 is TGTGCCAGCAGCGTACAGGGATTTGGGAACACTGAAGCTTTCTTT.

This chain uses TRBV27 with TRBJ1-4; TRBD1 might be the D (5 bases). In germline, CDR1 is MNHEY, CDR2 SMNVEV (reference sequence). Trimming left V 6 bases short and J 4 bases short, with 9 bases between. This CDR3 contains 13 residues. The CDR3 nucleotides are TGTGCCAGCAGGGACATCGGTAATGAAAAACTGTTTTTT. As protein: CASRDIGNEKLFF.

The chain is built from TRBV4-3 and TRBJ2-5, with a weak D call TRBD1 (5 bases). The closer fit of TRBJ2-7 to the DNA end suggests the J call may be wrong. Germline lookup yields CDR1 LGHNA and CDR2 YSLEER. The CDR3 length is 15 residues. The CDR3 DNA sequence: TGCGCCAGCAGCCAAGAGGGAAGGGGCTACTACGAGCAGTACTTC. Protein product: CASSQEGRGYYEQYF.

This chain connects TRBV4-2 to TRBJ2-1; D is possibly TRBD1 (6 bases). The germline V and J ends were trimmed by 1 base and 4 bases, with 14 bases remaining between them. This CDR3 spans 16 amino acids. Germline assignment: CDR1 LGHNA and CDR2 YNFKEQ. In DNA form, the CDR3 reads TGTGCCAGCAGCCAAGCCCAGGGGACGGTTTACAATGAGCAGTTCTTC. Encoded protein: CASSQAQGTVYNEQFF.

The chain links TRBV19 to TRBJ2-6; no clear D. V was trimmed by 4 bases and J by 0 bases, leaving 7 bases between them. This CDR3 has 15 amino acids. CDR1 and CDR2 (germline): LNHDA, SQIVND (reference sequence). The CDR3: CASSNLASGANVLTF. The CDR3 nucleotides are TGTGCCAGTAGTAATCTGGCCTCTGGGGCCAACGTCCTGACTTTC.